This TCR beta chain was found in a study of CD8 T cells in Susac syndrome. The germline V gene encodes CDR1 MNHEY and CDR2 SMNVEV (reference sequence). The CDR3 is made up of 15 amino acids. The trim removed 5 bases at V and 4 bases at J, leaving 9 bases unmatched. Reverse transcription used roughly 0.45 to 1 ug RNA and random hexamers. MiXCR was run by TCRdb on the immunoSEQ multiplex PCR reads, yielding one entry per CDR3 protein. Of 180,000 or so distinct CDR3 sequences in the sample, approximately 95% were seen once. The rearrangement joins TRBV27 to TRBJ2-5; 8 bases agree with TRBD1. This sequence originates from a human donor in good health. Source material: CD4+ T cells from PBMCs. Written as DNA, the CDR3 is TGTGCCAGCAGTCTGATACAGGGGGGAGGAGAGACCCAGTACTTC. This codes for CASSLIQGGGETQYF.